Listed here is a single TCR beta chain. The antigen this receptor binds is unknown. Qualities for individual bases were not recorded, and no much larger clone is one base off. The sample is drawn from a study of cytomegalovirus exposure and HLA in healthy donors (dated by TCRdb to about 2017). Turning to the overall study: According to a later analysis, one platform produced both the roughly 110 validation repertoires and the 700 or so repertoires of the first cohort. The study aimed to test whether signatures of past pathogen exposure could be identified by cataloging public T cell receptors. Along with the roughly 700-subject first cohort, a separate validation cohort of more than 90 different subjects was used. To predict cytomegalovirus infection status, the study combined high-throughput TCR immunosequencing, statistical association of individual TCRs with disease status, and machine learning. Summary of the overall study and its limitations: A later analysis had no HLA typing for the validation cohort, so co-occurrence there was scored across all 130 or so repertoires. In vitro tests confirmed that a few of the cytomegalovirus-associated TCR beta chains recognize cytomegalovirus antigens. In both the original and validation cohorts, the classifier was reported to diagnose cytomegalovirus status with high specificity and sensitivity. It was suggested by the authors that the approach could potentially be generalized to other disease states and immunological phenotypes. A later analysis found that TCRs clustered in the first cohort also tended to co-occur in the 100 to 150 validation repertoires, with approximately 95% of cluster scores above 0. The study gave a list of some 150 TCR beta chains associated with cytomegalovirus. Most TCR sequences were seen in very few donors, while some public TCRs were found in many individuals.

Libraries came from the immunoSEQ multiplex PCR assay. The original pipeline was this. A statistical classification framework was built to diagnose cytomegalovirus status from the catalog of TCR beta chain sequences. Held by TCRdb, this immuneACCESS table contains in-frame sequences only and omits some clones. Under half of the omission traces to an unresolved V gene where checked; the cause of the rest is unknown. For V, J and clone size, that table is used; D and trimming come from the DNA. The sample table shows about 150,000 clones, and around 88% are seen once. The leading ten clones occupy around 22% of the sample. Donors formed part of the validation cohort, which comprised some 120 subjects and was distinct from the first cohort of 550 to 850 subjects. Sequencing was carried out using PBMCs. The sequence was collected from a man aged 18 to 29 in good health and CMV-seropositive.

The CDR3 protein sequence reads: CASSVVIYEQYF. The bases are TGTGCCAGCAGCGTAGTAATCTACGAGCAGTACTTC. The chain is made from TRBV9 and TRBJ2-7, with the D gene not clear enough to name. Trimming costs V 0 bases and J 3 bases, and their ends lie 4 bases apart. From cysteine to phenylalanine, the CDR3 is 12 amino acids long. The CDR3 DNA has 36 bases and is translated from base 1. The germline V gene yields SGDLS for CDR1 and YYNGEE for CDR2.